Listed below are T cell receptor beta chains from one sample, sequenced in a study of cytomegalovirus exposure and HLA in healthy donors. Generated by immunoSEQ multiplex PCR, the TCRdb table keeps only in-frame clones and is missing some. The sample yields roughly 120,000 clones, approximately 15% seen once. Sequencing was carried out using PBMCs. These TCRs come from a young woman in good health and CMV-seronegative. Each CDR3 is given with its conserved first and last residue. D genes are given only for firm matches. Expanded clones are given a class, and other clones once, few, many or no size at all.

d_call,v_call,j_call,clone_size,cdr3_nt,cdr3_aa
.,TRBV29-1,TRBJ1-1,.,TGCAGCGTTGAGGAGAGAGGGAACACTGAAGCTTTCTTT,CSVEERGNTEAFF
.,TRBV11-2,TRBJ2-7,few,TGTGCCAGCAGCTTAGACCCCCGCAGATACGAGCAGTACTTC,CASSLDPRRYEQYF
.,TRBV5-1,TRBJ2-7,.,TGCGCCAGCAGCCTGGGAGGGGCGGGGGCCACCTACGAGCAGTACTTC,CASSLGGAGATYEQYF
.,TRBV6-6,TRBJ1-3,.,TGTGCCAGCAGTTCGGACAGTATCTCTGGAAACACCATATATTTT,CASSSDSISGNTIYF
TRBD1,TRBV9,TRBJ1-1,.,TGTGCCAGCAGCGCCGATGCCCGGACAGGTGAAGCTTTCTTT,CASSADARTGEAFF
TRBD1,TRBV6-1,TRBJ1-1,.,TGTGCCAGCAAAAAATCGGACAGGTGGACTGAAGCTTTCTTT,CASKKSDRWTEAFF
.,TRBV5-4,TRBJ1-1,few,TGTGCCAGCAGCTCTACAACAGGGGAAGCTTTCTTT,CASSSTTGEAFF
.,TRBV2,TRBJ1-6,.,TGTGCCAGCAGTGATAAGGAGAGGTCCTATAATTCACCCCTCCACTTT,CASSDKERSYNSPLHF
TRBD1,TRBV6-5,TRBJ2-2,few,TGTGCCAGCAGCCGGACAGGGGCGAACACCGGGGAGCTGTTTTTT,CASSRTGANTGELFF
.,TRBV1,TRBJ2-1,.,TGCACCAGCAGCAATAGCGGGATCAGCTCCTACAATGAGCAGTTCTTC,CTSSNSGISSYNEQFF
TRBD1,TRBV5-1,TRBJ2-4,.,TGCGCCAGCAGCTTGGACTCCGGGACAGGGGCGTCAGAGGCGAACATTCAGTACTTC,CASSLDSGTGASEANIQYF
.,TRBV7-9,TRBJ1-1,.,TGTGCCAGCAGCTTAATAACATCCAACACTGAAGCTTTCTTT,CASSLITSNTEAFF
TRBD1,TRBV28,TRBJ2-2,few,TGTGCCAGCAGCAAGACAGGGGCCGGGGAGCTGTTTTTT,CASSKTGAGELFF
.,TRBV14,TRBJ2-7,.,TGTGCCAGCAGCCAGTTCCGGGTCTACGAGCAGTACTTC,CASSQFRVYEQYF
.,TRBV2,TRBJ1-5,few,TGTGCCAGCAGTCTAGACAGCCAATATCAGCCCCAGCATTTT,CASSLDSQYQPQHF
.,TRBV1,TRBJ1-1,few,TGCACCAGCCATACCAGGGGGCGCACTGAAGCTTTCTTT,CTSHTRGRTEAFF
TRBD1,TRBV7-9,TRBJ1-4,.,TGTGCCAGCAGTCCGACAGGGTACGAAAAACTGTTTTTT,CASSPTGYEKLFF
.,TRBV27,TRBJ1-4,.,TGTGCCAGCGGTCCAGGGGCAGGGGAAAAACTGTTTTTT,CASGPGAGEKLFF
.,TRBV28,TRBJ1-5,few,TGTGCCAGCAGTTTTGGCCCGTATCAGCCCCAGCATTTT,CASSFGPYQPQHF
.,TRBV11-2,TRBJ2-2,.,TGTGCCAGCAGCTTTACAGGAAAAGCAACCGGGGAGCTGTTTTTT,CASSFTGKATGELFF
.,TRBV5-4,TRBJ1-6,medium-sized,TGTGCCAGCAGCCGACTTCACTATAATTCACCCCTCCACTTT,CASSRLHYNSPLHF
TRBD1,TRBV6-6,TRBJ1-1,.,TGTGCCAGCACCACAGGGGGAGAAGCTTTCTTT,CASTTGGEAFF
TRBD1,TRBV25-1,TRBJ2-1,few,TGTGCCAGCTCCGGGACAGGGGGCTACAATGAGCAGTTCTTC,CASSGTGGYNEQFF
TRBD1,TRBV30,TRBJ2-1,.,TGTGCCTGGAGCCCCGGGACAGGGGTGTACAATGAGCAGTTCTTC,CAWSPGTGVYNEQFF
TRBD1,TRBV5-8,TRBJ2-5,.,TGTGCCAGCAGCTCCGGGACAGGGAGGGAGACCCAGTACTTC,CASSSGTGRETQYF
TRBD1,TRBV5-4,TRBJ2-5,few,TGTGCCAGCAGGTCCAGGGACAGCCAAGAGACCCAGTACTTC,CASRSRDSQETQYF
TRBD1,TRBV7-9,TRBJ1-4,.,TGTGCCAGCAGCCCAGGGGGTGTAGCTAATGAAAAACTGTTTTTT,CASSPGGVANEKLFF
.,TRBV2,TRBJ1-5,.,TGTGCCAGCAGTGAGAGGAGGGGAGGCAATCAGCCCCAGCATTTT,CASSERRGGNQPQHF
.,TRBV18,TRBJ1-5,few,TGTGCCAGCTCACCCGACAGTCTAAATCAGCCCCAGCATTTT,CASSPDSLNQPQHF
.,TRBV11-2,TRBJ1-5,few,TGTGCCAGCAGCTCAAGTACAGGGCCGGGTCAGCCCCAGCATTTT,CASSSSTGPGQPQHF
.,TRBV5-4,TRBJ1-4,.,TGTGCCAGCAGCTCGAGGGCTAATGAAAAACTGTTTTTT,CASSSRANEKLFF
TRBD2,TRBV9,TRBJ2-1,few,TGTGCCAGCAGCGCCGGGGGAGGGGAATCCTACAATGAGCAGTTCTTC,CASSAGGGESYNEQFF
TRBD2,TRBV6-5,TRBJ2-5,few,TGTGCCAGCAGTTACTCTAGAACTAGCGGACGTGAGACCCAGTACTTC,CASSYSRTSGRETQYF
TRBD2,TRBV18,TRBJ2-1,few,TGTGCCAGCTCACCAGCGGGGGGTTCCACGCCCTACAATGAGCAGTTCTTC,CASSPAGGSTPYNEQFF
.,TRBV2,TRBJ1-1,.,TGTGCCAGCAGTGGCCAGGGGATCGGGAACACTGAAGCTTTCTTT,CASSGQGIGNTEAFF
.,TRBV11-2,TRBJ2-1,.,TGTGCCAGCAGCTCCTCAGCGGGCCAAACGTACTACAATGAGCAGTTCTTC,CASSSSAGQTYYNEQFF
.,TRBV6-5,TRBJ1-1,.,TGTGCCAGCAGTTACGGGACTAGCAACACTGAAGCTTTCTTT,CASSYGTSNTEAFF
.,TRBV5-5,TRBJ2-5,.,TGTGCCAGCGAGGAGTACTCCCAAGAGACCCAGTACTTC,CASEEYSQETQYF
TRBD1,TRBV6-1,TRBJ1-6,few,TGTGCCAGCAGTGAAGGTGGACAGGCTATCAATTCACCCCTCCACTTT,CASSEGGQAINSPLHF
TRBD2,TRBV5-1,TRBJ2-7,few,TGCGCCAGCAGCTTCGGAGGGACTAGCGGGAGGAGATCCTACGAGCAGTACTTC,CASSFGGTSGRRSYEQYF